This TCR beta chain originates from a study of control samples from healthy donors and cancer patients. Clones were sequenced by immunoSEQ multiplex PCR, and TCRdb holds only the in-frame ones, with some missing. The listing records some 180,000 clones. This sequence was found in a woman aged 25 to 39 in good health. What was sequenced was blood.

Here the CDR3 DNA reads TGTGCCAGCATCCGAATCGACAGGGGATTCTATGGCTACACCTTC. Translating gives CASIRIDRGFYGYTF. The chain is built from TRBV5-4 and TRBJ1-2; 8 bases map to TRBD1. The germline CDR1 and CDR2 sequences are SGHNT and YYREEE (reference sequence). V was clipped by 6 bases and J by 4 bases; unmatched bases: 11. The CDR3 is 15 amino acids. The whole variable domain, remainder taken from reference TRBV5-4 and TRBJ1-2, is ETGVTQSPTHLIKTRGQQVTLRCSSQSGHNTVSWYQQALGQGPQFIFQYYREEENGRGNFPPRFSGLQFPNYSSELNVNALELDDSALYLCASIRIDRGFYGYTFGSGTRLTVV.